One sample yielded the 17 T cell receptor beta chains listed below, sequenced in a study of cytomegalovirus exposure and HLA in healthy donors. PCR involved 60 Vbeta and 13 Jbeta primers. Method: immunoSEQ multiplex PCR; TCRdb's copy keeps in-frame clones and lacks some. The table includes under 200,000 clones, 85% detected once. The sequenced material came from PBMCs. Receptors were obtained from a man younger than 40 in good health and CMV-seropositive.

The chain recombines TRBV11-3 with TRBJ2-1, with D possibly matching TRBD2 (6 bases). V gave up 4 bases and J gave up 10 bases, with 23 bases separating them. The CDR3 runs 16 residues. The germline CDR1 and CDR2 sequences are SGHNT and YENEEA. CDR3 residues: CASSSPKGTADLEQFF. The CDR3, as DNA: TGTGCCAGCAGCTCCCCTAAGGGGACTGCCGATCTCGAGCAGTTCTTC. Complete variable domain (other parts from reference TRBV11-3 and TRBJ2-1): EAGVVQSPRYKIIEKKQPVAFWCNPISGHNTLYWYLQNLGQGPELLIRYENEEAVDDSQLPKDRFSAERLKGVDSTLKIQPAELGDSAVYLCASSSPKGTADLEQFFGPGTRLTVL.

The chain joins TRBV9 to TRBJ1-2, with D hard to call. Trimming stripped 5 bases from V and 4 bases from J, with 12 bases between. Germline CDR1 is SGDLS and CDR2 is YYNGEE. The CDR3 extends over 13 amino acids. The CDR3 DNA is TGTGCCAGCAGTCCCTCCTCGTCCTATGGCTACACCTTC. Amino acid sequence: CASSPSSSYGYTF.

As regards this clone: The junction does not match germline at one end; this may be a read error. The chain carries TRBV7-7 and TRBJ2-7, with D possibly being TRBD2 (7 bases). The CDR3 length is 12 residues. Per germline, CDR1 SSHAT and CDR2 FNYEAQ (reference sequence). The CDR3 spells CASSLAGGQQYF. The CDR3 nucleotides are TGTGCTAGCAGCTTAGCCGGGGGGCAGCAGTACTTC.

This rearrangement joins TRBV7-9 to TRBJ2-3; D may be TRBD2 (6 bases). From germline, CDR1 is SEHNR and CDR2 FQNEAQ (reference sequence). The CDR3 sequence is 15 residues long. Trimming took off 2 bases at V and 1 base at J, with 10 bases between the two ends. The CDR3 DNA follows: TGTGCCAGCAGCTTACTAGCGCAAGGCACAGATACGCAGTATTTT. It translates to CASSLLAQGTDTQYF.

The V call is TRBV2, the J call TRBJ2-1, with 10 positions matching TRBD1. V was pared by 5 bases and J by 5 bases, with 9 bases of the junction left unmatched. Germline V lookup: CDR1 SNHLY, CDR2 FYNNEI. The CDR3 runs to 16 residues. Here the CDR3 reads CASSPPGQGRNNEQFF. The CDR3 DNA follows: TGTGCCAGCAGTCCCCCGGGACAGGGGCGGAACAATGAGCAGTTCTTC.

The chain links TRBV11-2 to TRBJ2-1; 8 positions match TRBD2. Germline V CDR1 and CDR2: SGHAT, FQNNGV. Germline trimming cut 2 bases from V and 7 bases from J; bases unmatched to any gene: 4. The CDR3 consists of 14 residues. The CDR3 region has the DNA TGTGCCAGCAGCTTAACTAGCGGAGCAAATGAGCAGTTCTTC. As protein: CASSLTSGANEQFF.

The chain combines TRBV5-4 with TRBJ2-5; D is undetermined. This CDR3 spans 14 amino acids. CDR1 and CDR2 from the germline V gene are SGHNT and YYREEE (reference sequence). The germline V and J ends were trimmed by 5 bases and 5 bases, with 16 bases remaining between them. The CDR3 region is CASSGPAPSETQYF. The CDR3 DNA is TGTGCCAGCAGTGGGCCGGCACCCTCCGAGACCCAGTACTTC.

This rearrangement joins TRBV5-1 to TRBJ2-7, with D perhaps TRBD2 (6 bases). The CDR3 sequence is 16 residues long. Deletions cut 1 base from V and 9 bases from J, with 23 bases between. Germline loops: CDR1 SGHRS, CDR2 YFSETQ. The CDR3: CASSLSLSTGLEGQYF. Here the CDR3 DNA reads TGCGCCAGCAGCTTGAGCCTATCCACGGGACTGGAGGGGCAGTACTTC. The full variable domain, with the rest looked up from reference TRBV5-1 and TRBJ2-7, is KAGVTQTPRYLIKTRGQQVTLSCSPISGHRSVSWYQQTPGQGLQFLFEYFSETQRNKGNFPGRFSGRQFSNSRSEMNVSTLELGDSALYLCASSLSLSTGLEGQYFGPGTRLTVT.

V gene TRBV5-5 combines with J gene TRBJ2-7; D possibly corresponds to TRBD2 (6 bases). Germline V gene data show CDR1 as SGHKS and CDR2 as YYEKEE (reference sequence). V dropped 0 bases and J dropped 3 bases, with 16 bases sitting between them. CDR3 length: 16 amino acids. CDR3 protein: CASSLAGQVGLYEQYV. As DNA, the CDR3 is TGTGCCAGCAGCTTGGCCGGGCAGGTGGGACTCTACGAGCAGTACGTC.

This rearrangement joins TRBV18 to TRBJ1-4; tentatively, D is TRBD1 (5 bases). V lost 3 bases to trimming and J lost 3 bases, with 14 bases between them. The CDR3 is made up of 16 amino acids. Germline V gene data show CDR1 as KGHSH and CDR2 as LQKENI. The CDR3 bases are TGTGCCAGCTCACCGAGCCTGACAGCCCCTAATGAAAAACTGTTTTTT. It encodes CASSPSLTAPNEKLFF.

The chain employs TRBV7-9 and TRBJ2-7, with TRBD2 matching over 9 bases. The CDR3 spans 14 residues. Trimming at V came to 1 base and at J to 5 bases, leaving 3 bases not matched to a gene. Germline V gene sequence: CDR1 SEHNR, CDR2 FQNEAQ (reference sequence). The CDR3 region is CASSLVAGADEQYF. The DNA for the CDR3 is TGTGCCAGCAGCTTAGTAGCGGGAGCGGACGAGCAGTACTTC.

CDR3 region: CASGQGGQPQHF. DNA for the CDR3: TGTGCCAGCGGACAGGGCGGACAGCCCCAGCATTTT. The chain has TRBV6-5 and TRBJ1-5; 8 bases are a match to TRBD1. Germline CDR1 MNHEY, CDR2 SVGAGI. This CDR3 has 12 residues. The V gene end was trimmed by 8 bases and the J gene end by 7 bases; junction bases not matched to a gene: 4.

The genes are TRBV5-4 and TRBJ1-4, with a tentative D call TRBD1 (6 bases). The ends were cut back, 3 bases at V and 3 bases at J, with 12 bases in the middle. The germline gives CDR1 SGHNT, CDR2 YYREEE (reference sequence). The CDR3 length is 15 residues. For the CDR3, the DNA is TGTGCCAGCAGCTCTGACAGGAGACCTAATGAAAAACTGTTTTTT. Protein: CASSSDRRPNEKLFF.

The J gene is TRBJ2-2, the V gene TRBV5-5; TRBD2 aligns across 7 bases. This CDR3 has 17 residues. V gave up 1 base and J gave up 2 bases; unmatched junction bases: 8. Per germline, CDR1 SGHKS and CDR2 YYEKEE (reference sequence). CDR3 protein: CASSLIGLGGNTGELFF. CDR3 in DNA: TGTGCCAGCAGCTTGATCGGACTAGGAGGCAACACCGGGGAGCTGTTTTTT.

The J gene is TRBJ2-4, the V gene TRBV29-1, with 14 bases matching TRBD2. Unmatched junction bases numbered 9, after V lost 6 bases and J lost 14 bases. This CDR3 has 13 amino acids. Germline CDR1 is SQVTM and CDR2 is ANQGSEA. Here the CDR3 reads CSVRDPGLAGEYF. CDR3 in DNA: TGCAGCGTACGGGACCCGGGACTAGCGGGAGAGTACTTC.

The chain employs TRBV21-1 and TRBJ2-7; the D call TRBD2 from the table was never checked on the DNA. TRBV21-1 is a pseudogene. The CDR3 covers 16 residues. CDR3 bases: TGTGCCAGCAGCAAGAGCCCACGGACCCAACTGAGGGAGCAGTACGTC. It yields the protein CASSKSPRTQLREQYV.

The chain combines TRBV11-3 with TRBJ2-7; tentative D call: TRBD2 (8 bases). Per the germline V gene, CDR1 is SGHNT and CDR2 is YENEEA. Trimming removed 4 bases from V and 0 bases from J, with 16 bases in between. The CDR3 sequence is 16 residues long. The CDR3 coding sequence is TGTGCCAGCAGCTACGGGAGGGGGCCGCGCTCCTACGAGCAGTACTTC. Amino acid sequence: CASSYGRGPRSYEQYF.